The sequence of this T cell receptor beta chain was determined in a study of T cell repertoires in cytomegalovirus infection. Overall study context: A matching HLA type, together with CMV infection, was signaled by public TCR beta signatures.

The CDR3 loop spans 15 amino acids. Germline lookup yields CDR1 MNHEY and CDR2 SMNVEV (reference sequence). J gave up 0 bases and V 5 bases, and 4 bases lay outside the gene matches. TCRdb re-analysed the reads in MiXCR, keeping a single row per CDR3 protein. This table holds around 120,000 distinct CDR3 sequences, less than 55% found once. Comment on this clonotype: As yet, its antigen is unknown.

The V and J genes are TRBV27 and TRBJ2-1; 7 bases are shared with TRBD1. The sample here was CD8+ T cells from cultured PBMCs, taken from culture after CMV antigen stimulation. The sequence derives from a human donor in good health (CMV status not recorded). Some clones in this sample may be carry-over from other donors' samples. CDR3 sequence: CASSLDRSSYNEQFF. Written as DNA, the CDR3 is TGTGCCAGCAGTCTGGACAGGAGCTCCTACAATGAGCAGTTCTTC.